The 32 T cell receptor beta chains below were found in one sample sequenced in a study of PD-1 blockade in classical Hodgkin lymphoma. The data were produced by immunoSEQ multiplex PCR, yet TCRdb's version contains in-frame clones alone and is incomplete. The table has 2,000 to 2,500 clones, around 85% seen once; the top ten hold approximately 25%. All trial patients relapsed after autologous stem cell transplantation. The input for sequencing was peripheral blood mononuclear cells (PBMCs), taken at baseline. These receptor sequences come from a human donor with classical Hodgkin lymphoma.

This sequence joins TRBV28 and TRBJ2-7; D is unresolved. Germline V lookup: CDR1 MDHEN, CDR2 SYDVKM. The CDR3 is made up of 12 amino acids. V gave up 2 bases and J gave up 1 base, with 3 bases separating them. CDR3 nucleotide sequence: TGTGCCAGCAGTTTAACGTCCTACGAGCAGTACTTC. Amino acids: CASSLTSYEQYF.

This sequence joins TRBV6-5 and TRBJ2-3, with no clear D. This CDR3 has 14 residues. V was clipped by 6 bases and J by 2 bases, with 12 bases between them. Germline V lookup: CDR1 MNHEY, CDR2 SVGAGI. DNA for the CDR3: TGTGCCAGCAGCGATAGTAGGGACACAGATACGCAGTATTTT. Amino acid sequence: CASSDSRDTDTQYF.

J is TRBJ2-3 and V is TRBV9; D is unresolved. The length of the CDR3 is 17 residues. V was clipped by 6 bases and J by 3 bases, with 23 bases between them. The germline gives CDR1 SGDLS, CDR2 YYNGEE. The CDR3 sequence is CASMIGTVSTSTDTQYF. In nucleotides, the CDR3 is TGTGCCAGCATGATAGGTACTGTGTCTACGTCGACAGATACGCAGTATTTT.

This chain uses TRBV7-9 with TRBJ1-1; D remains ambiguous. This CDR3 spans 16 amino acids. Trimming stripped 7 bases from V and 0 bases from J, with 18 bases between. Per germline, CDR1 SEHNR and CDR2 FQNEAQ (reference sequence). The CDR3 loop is CASTRLSGIMNTEAFF. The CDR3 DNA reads TGTGCCAGCACCCGGTTGTCGGGGATCATGAACACTGAAGCTTTCTTT.

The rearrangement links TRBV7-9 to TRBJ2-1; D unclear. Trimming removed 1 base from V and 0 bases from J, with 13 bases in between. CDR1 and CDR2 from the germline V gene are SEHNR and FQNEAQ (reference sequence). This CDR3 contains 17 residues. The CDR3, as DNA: TGTGCCAGCAGCTTAGTTGGGTCCTCCATCTCCTACAATGAGCAGTTCTTC. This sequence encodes CASSLVGSSISYNEQFF.

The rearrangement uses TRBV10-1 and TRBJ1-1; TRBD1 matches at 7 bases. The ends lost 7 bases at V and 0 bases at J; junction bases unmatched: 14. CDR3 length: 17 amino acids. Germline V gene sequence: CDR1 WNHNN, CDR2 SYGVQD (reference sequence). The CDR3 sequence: CASKKNPGQIMNTEAFF. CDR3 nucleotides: TGCGCCAGCAAAAAGAATCCGGGACAGATTATGAACACTGAAGCTTTCTTT.

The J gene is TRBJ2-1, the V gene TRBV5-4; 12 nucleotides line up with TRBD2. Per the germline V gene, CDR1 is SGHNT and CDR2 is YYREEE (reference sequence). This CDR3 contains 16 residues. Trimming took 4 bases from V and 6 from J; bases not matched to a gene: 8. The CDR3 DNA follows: TGTGCCAGCAGCAAACCACTAGCGGGGGGAACCAATGAGCAGTTCTTC. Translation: CASSKPLAGGTNEQFF.

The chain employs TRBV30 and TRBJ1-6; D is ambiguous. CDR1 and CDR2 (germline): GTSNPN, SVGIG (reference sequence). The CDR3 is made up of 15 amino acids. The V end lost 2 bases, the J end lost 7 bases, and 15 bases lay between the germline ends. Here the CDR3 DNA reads TGTGCCTGGAGTCGGGGAGGCGATGGGAATTCACCCCTCCACTTT. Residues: CAWSRGGDGNSPLHF.

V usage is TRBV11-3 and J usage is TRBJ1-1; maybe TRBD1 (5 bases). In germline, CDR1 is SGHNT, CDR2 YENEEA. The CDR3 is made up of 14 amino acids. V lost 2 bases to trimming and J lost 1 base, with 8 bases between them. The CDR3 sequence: CASSLRGPNTEAFF. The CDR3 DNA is TGTGCCAGCAGCTTAAGGGGACCGAACACTGAAGCTTTCTTT. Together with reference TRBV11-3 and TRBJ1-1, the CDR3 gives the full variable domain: EAGVVQSPRYKIIEKKQPVAFWCNPISGHNTLYWYLQNLGQGPELLIRYENEEAVDDSQLPKDRFSAERLKGVDSTLKIQPAELGDSAVYLCASSLRGPNTEAFFGQGTRLTVV.

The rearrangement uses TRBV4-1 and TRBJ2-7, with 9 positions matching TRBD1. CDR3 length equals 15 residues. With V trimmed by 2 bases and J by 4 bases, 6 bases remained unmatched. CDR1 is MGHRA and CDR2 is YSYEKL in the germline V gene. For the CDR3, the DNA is TGCGCCAGCAGCCAAAAACAGGGGGCTGCTTACGAGCAGTACTTC. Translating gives CASSQKQGAAYEQYF.

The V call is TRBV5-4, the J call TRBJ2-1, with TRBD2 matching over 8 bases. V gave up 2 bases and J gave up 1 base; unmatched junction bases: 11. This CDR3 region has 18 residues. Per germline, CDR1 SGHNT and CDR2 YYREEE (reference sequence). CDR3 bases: TGTGCCAGCAGCTTCGGGGGGGGGCCCGGTGGATCCTACAATGAGCAGTTCTTC. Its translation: CASSFGGGPGGSYNEQFF.

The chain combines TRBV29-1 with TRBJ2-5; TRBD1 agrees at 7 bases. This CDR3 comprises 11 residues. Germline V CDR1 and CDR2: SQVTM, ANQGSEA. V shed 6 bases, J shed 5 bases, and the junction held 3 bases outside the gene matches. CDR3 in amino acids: CSVQGSETQYF. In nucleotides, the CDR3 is TGCAGCGTACAGGGGTCGGAGACCCAGTACTTC.

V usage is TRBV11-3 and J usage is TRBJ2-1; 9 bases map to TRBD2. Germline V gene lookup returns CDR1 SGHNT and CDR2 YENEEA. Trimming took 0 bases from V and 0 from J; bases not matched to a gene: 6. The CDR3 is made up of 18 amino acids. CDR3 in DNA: TGTGCCAGCAGCTTAGAAGCTAGCGGGGATAGCTCCTACAATGAGCAGTTCTTC. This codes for CASSLEASGDSSYNEQFF.

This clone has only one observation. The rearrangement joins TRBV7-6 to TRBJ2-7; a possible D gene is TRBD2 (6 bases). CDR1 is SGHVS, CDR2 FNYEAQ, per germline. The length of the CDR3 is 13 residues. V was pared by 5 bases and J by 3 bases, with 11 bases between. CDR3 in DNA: TGTGCCAGCAGCAGCGGGTCCTACTACGAGCAGTACTTC. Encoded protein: CASSSGSYYEQYF.

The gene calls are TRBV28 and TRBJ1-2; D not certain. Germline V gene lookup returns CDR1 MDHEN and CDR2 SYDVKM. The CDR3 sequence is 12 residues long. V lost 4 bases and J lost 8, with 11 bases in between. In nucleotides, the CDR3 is TGTGCCAGCAGTTGGCGGGATTCAGGCTACACCTTC. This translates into CASSWRDSGYTF.

Written as DNA, the CDR3 is TGTGCCAGCAGCTTTAACTATGGCTACACCTTC. As protein: CASSFNYGYTF. The chain uses TRBV4-2 and TRBJ1-2; D not certain. The V and J ends lost 5 bases and 1 base respectively, with 2 bases between them. CDR1 is LGHNA, CDR2 YNFKEQ, per germline. The CDR3 spans 11 residues.

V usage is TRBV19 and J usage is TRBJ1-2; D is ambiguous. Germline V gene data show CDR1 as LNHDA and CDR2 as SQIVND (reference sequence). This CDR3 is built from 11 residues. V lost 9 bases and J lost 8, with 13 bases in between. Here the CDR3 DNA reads TGTGCCAGCCTGGGCCTCTACGGCTACACCTTC. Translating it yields CASLGLYGYTF.

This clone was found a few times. CDR3 residues: CASSRRGAGVDEQYF. CDR3 in DNA: TGTGCCAGCAGCCGCAGAGGGGCGGGGGTGGACGAGCAGTACTTC. The rearrangement links TRBV5-4 to TRBJ2-7, with 7 bases matching TRBD2. J lost 5 bases, V lost 4 bases, and 12 bases had no gene match. This CDR3 has 15 amino acids. Germline CDR1 SGHNT, CDR2 YYREEE (reference sequence).

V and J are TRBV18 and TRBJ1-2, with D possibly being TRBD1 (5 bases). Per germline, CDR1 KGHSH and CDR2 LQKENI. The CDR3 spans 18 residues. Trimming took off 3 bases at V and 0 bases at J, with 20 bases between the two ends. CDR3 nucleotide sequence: TGTGCCAGCTCACCGCTTGGGACCAGGACACTTGCTAACTATGGCTACACCTTC. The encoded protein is CASSPLGTRTLANYGYTF.

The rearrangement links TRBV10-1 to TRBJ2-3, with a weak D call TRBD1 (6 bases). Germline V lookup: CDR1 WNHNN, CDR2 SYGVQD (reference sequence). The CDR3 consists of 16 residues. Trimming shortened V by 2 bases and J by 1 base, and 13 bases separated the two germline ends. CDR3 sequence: CASSEPLEGGTDTQYF. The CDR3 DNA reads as TGCGCCAGCAGTGAGCCACTAGAGGGGGGCACAGATACGCAGTATTTT.

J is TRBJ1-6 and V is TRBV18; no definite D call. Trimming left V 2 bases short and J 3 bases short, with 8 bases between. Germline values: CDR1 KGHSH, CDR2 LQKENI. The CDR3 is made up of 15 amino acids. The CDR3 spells CASSPDGNYNSPLHF. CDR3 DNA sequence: TGTGCCAGCTCACCAGACGGAAACTATAATTCACCCCTCCACTTT.

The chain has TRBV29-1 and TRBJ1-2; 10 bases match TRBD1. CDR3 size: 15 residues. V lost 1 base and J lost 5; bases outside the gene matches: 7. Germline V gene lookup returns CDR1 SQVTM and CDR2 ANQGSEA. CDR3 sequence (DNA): TGCAGCGTTGAAGCCGGGACAGGGGCAGTTTATGGCTACACCTTC. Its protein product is CSVEAGTGAVYGYTF.

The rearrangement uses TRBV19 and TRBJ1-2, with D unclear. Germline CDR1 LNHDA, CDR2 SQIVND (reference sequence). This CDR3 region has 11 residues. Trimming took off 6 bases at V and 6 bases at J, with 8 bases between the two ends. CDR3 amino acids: CASREGNGYTF. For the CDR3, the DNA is TGTGCCAGTAGAGAGGGAAATGGCTACACCTTC.

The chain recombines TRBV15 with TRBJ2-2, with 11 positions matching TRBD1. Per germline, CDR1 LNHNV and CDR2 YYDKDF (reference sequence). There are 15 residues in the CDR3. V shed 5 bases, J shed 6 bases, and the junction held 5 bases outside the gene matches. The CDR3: CATSPGDRGAGELFF. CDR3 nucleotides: TGTGCCACCAGCCCTGGGGACAGGGGGGCCGGGGAGCTGTTTTTT.

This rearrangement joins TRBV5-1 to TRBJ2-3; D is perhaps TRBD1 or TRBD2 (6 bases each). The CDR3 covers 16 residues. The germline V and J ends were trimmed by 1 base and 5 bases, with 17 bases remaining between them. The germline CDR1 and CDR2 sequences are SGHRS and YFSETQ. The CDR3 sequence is CASSLSSLGGRDTQYF. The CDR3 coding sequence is TGCGCCAGCAGCTTGAGTTCATTGGGGGGCAGAGATACGCAGTATTTT.

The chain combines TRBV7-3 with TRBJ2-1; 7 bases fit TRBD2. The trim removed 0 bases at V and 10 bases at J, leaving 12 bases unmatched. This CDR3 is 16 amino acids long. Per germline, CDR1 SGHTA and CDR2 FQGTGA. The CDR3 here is CASSLTLGGAGEEQFF. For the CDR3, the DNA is TGTGCCAGCAGCTTAACGTTGGGCGGGGCGGGGGAGGAGCAGTTCTTC.

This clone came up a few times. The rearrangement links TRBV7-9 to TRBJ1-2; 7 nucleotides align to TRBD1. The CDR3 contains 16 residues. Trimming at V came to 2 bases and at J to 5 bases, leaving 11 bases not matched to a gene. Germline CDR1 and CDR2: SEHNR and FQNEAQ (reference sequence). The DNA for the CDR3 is TGTGCCAGCAGCTTAAGTCGGGACAGTCTCCGGTATGGCTACACCTTC. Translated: CASSLSRDSLRYGYTF.

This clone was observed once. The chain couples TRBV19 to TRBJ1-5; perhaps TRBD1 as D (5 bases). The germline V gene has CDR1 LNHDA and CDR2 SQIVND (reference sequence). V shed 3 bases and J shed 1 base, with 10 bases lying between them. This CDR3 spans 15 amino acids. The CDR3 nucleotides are TGTGCCAGTAGTATGTCCAGGGCCAGCAATCAGCCCCAGCATTTT. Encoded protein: CASSMSRASNQPQHF.

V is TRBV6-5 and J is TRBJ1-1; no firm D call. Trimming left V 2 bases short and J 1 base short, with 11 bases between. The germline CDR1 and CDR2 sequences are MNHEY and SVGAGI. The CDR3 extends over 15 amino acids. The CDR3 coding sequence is TGTGCCAGCAGTTACCGTGAGACGGCGAACACTGAAGCTTTCTTT. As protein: CASSYRETANTEAFF.

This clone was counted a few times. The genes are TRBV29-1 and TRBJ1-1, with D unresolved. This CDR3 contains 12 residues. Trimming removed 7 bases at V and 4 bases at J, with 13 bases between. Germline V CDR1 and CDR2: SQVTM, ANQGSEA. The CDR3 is CSGLSVGTEAFF. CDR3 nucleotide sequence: TGCAGCGGATTATCAGTTGGCACTGAAGCTTTCTTT. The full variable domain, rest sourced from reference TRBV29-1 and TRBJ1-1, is SAVISQKPSRDICQRGTSLTIQCQVDSQVTMMFWYRQQPGQSLTLIATANQGSEATYESGFVIDKFPISRPNLTFSTLTVSNMSPEDSSIYLCSGLSVGTEAFFGQGTRLTVV.

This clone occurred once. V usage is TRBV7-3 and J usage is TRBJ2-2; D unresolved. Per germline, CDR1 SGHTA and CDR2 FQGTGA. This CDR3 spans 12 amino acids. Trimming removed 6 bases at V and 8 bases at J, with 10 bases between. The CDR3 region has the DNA TGTGCCAGCAGTCCCCAGGAGGGGGAGCTGTTTTTT. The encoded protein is CASSPQEGELFF.

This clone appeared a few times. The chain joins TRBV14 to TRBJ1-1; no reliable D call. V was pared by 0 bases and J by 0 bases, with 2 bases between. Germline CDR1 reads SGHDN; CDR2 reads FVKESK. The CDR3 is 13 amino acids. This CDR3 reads CASSQDVNTEAFF. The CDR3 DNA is TGTGCCAGCAGCCAAGACGTGAACACTGAAGCTTTCTTT.